What follows are 28 T cell receptor beta chains derived from one specimen sequenced in a study of cytomegalovirus exposure and HLA in healthy donors. PCR primers comprised 60 Vbeta and 13 Jbeta primers. Some clones are missing from TCRdb's copy, which holds only in-frame ones; the method was immunoSEQ multiplex PCR. The data show around 210,000 clones, more than 65% seen once. The sample consisted of PBMCs. The receptors shown here come from a man aged 50-59 years in good health and CMV-seronegative.

The chain couples TRBV5-1 to TRBJ2-3; D possibly corresponds to TRBD1 (5 bases). From germline, CDR1 is SGHRS and CDR2 YFSETQ. CDR3 size: 15 residues. V was pared by 4 bases and J by 1 base, with 13 bases between. This CDR3 is CASSQGALGTDTQYF. The CDR3 nucleotides read TGCGCCAGCAGCCAGGGCGCGCTGGGCACAGATACGCAGTATTTT.

V usage is TRBV30 and J usage is TRBJ2-2, with 7 nucleotides matching TRBD1. The CDR3 extends over 13 amino acids. Trimming at V came to 1 base and at J to 8 bases, leaving 4 bases not matched to a gene. Germline CDR1 and CDR2: GTSNPN and SVGIG (reference sequence). CDR3: CAWSEQGSGELFF. The CDR3 DNA reads as TGTGCCTGGAGTGAACAGGGGTCGGGGGAGCTGTTTTTT.

This clone was observed a few times. At the DNA level, this CDR3 is encoded by other sequences in the same sample as well. V gene TRBV6-5 combines with J gene TRBJ1-5, with TRBD1 matching 7 bases. The CDR3 contains 13 residues. Germline lookup yields CDR1 MNHEY and CDR2 SVGAGI. Trimming at V came to 6 bases and at J to 6 bases, leaving 5 bases not matched to a gene. CDR3 loop: CASSRQGGQPQHF. CDR3 bases: TGTGCCAGCAGCCGACAGGGCGGTCAGCCCCAGCATTTT.

J is TRBJ2-3 and V is TRBV25-1; no firm D call. CDR3 length: 13 residues. Between the trimmed V and J ends, which lost 4 bases and 1 base, there was a span of 6 bases. Germline V gene lookup returns CDR1 MGHDK and CDR2 SYGVNS. The CDR3 sequence is CASSVPGTDTQYF. The CDR3 region has the DNA TGTGCCAGCAGTGTCCCCGGCACAGATACGCAGTATTTT.

The chain carries TRBV29-1 and TRBJ1-1; 7 nucleotides agree with TRBD1. CDR1 is SQVTM, CDR2 ANQGSEA, per germline. With 1 base clipped from V and 1 base from J, the junction kept 9 bases outside the gene matches. The length of the CDR3 is 16 residues. CDR3 DNA: TGCAGCGTTGAAGGGGGCCGGGCAGGGGGGAACACTGAAGCTTTCTTT. It specifies CSVEGGRAGGNTEAFF. Together with reference TRBV29-1 and TRBJ1-1, the CDR3 gives the full variable domain: SAVISQKPSRDICQRGTSLTIQCQVDSQVTMMFWYRQQPGQSLTLIATANQGSEATYESGFVIDKFPISRPNLTFSTLTVSNMSPEDSSIYLCSVEGGRAGGNTEAFFGQGTRLTVV.

The chain couples TRBV19 to TRBJ2-1, with TRBD2 matching 9 bases. Trimming removed 6 bases from V and 6 bases from J; junction bases left unmatched: 12. Germline CDR1 and CDR2: LNHDA and SQIVND (reference sequence). The CDR3 totals 16 residues. CDR3 nucleotide sequence: TGTGCCAGTAGCCATGGGGGGCTAGCGGGAACCAATGAGCAGTTCTTC. Translating gives CASSHGGLAGTNEQFF.

The genes are TRBV5-1 and TRBJ2-3, with D unresolved. Deletions cut 0 bases from V and 1 base from J, with 6 bases between. This CDR3 is built from 14 residues. Germline loops: CDR1 SGHRS, CDR2 YFSETQ. CDR3 region: CASSLVTGTDTQYF. For the CDR3, the DNA is TGCGCCAGCAGCTTGGTAACAGGCACAGATACGCAGTATTTT. Looking up the rest from reference TRBV5-1 and TRBJ2-3 gives the full variable domain: KAGVTQTPRYLIKTRGQQVTLSCSPISGHRSVSWYQQTPGQGLQFLFEYFSETQRNKGNFPGRFSGRQFSNSRSEMNVSTLELGDSALYLCASSLVTGTDTQYFGPGTRLTVL.

V is TRBV5-1 and J is TRBJ2-7, with TRBD2 matching 9 bases. With V trimmed by 0 bases and J by 4 bases, 5 bases remained unmatched. The CDR3 is 15 residues long. Germline V gene data show CDR1 as SGHRS and CDR2 as YFSETQ. The CDR3 here is CASSLGSGSIYEQYF. The DNA of the CDR3 is TGCGCCAGCAGCTTGGGTAGCGGGAGCATATACGAGCAGTACTTC.

This chain uses TRBV10-3 with TRBJ2-1, with 11 bases matching TRBD2. This CDR3 is built from 14 residues. CDR1 is ENHRY, CDR2 SYGVKD, per germline. V trimming: 0 bases; J trimming: 10 bases; junction bases outside the gene matches: 2. The CDR3 DNA sequence: TGTGCCATCAGTGAGTCGCCTAGCGGGAGGGAGCAGTTCTTC. Amino acids: CAISESPSGREQFF.

The chain is built from TRBV27 and TRBJ1-5; possible D gene TRBD1, 6 bases. The CDR3 runs to 15 residues. Per the germline V gene, CDR1 is MNHEY and CDR2 is SMNVEV (reference sequence). V was cut by 3 bases and J by 3 bases, with 12 bases left in between. The CDR3 spells CASSLAGEINQPQHF. The CDR3 coding sequence is TGTGCCAGCAGTTTGGCAGGGGAAATCAATCAGCCCCAGCATTTT.

This chain joins TRBV19 and TRBJ2-7; TRBD1 aligns across 7 bases. Looked up from germline, CDR1 is LNHDA and CDR2 is SQIVND (reference sequence). The CDR3 is 14 amino acids. V lost 10 bases and J lost 1; bases outside the gene matches: 10. The CDR3 DNA is TGTGCCACCCGGAACAGGGGAGCATCCTACGAGCAGTACTTC. Its protein product is CATRNRGASYEQYF.

The J gene is TRBJ1-3, the V gene TRBV30, with D uncertain. Per the germline V gene, CDR1 is GTSNPN and CDR2 is SVGIG (reference sequence). This CDR3 comprises 13 residues. With 1 base removed from V and 0 bases from J, the gap between germline ends came to 4 bases. The CDR3 sequence is CAWSAYSGNTIYF. In DNA, the CDR3 is TGTGCCTGGAGTGCCTACTCTGGAAACACCATATATTTT.

V gene TRBV9 combines with J gene TRBJ2-7, with a weak D call TRBD2 (5 bases). Between the trimmed V and J ends, which lost 0 bases and 1 base, there was a span of 11 bases. Looked up from germline, CDR1 is SGDLS and CDR2 is YYNGEE. The CDR3 sequence is 15 residues long. DNA for the CDR3: TGTGCCAGCAGCGTAGGGATTAGCGCTTCCTACGAGCAGTACTTC. It specifies CASSVGISASYEQYF. Full variable domain (outside the CDR3, taken from reference TRBV9 and TRBJ2-7): DSGVTQTPKHLITATGQRVTLRCSPRSGDLSVYWYQQSLDQGLQFLIQYYNGEERAKGNILERFSAQQFPDLHSELNLSSLELGDSALYFCASSVGISASYEQYFGPGTRLTVT.

V gene TRBV5-1 combines with J gene TRBJ1-4, with D tentatively TRBD1 (6 bases). CDR3 size: 16 residues. Germline CDR1 SGHRS, CDR2 YFSETQ. Trimming removed 2 bases from V and 3 bases from J, with 14 bases in between. Written as DNA, the CDR3 is TGCGCCAGCAGCTTACAAGGGGGTCAGGCTAATGAAAAACTGTTTTTT. Encoded protein: CASSLQGGQANEKLFF.

Concerning this clone: Distinct nucleotide sequences in the sample also encode this CDR3. The chain combines TRBV6-5 with TRBJ2-3, with D uncertain. CDR3 length equals 13 residues. The V and J ends lost 3 bases and 4 bases respectively, with 8 bases between them. Germline CDR1 MNHEY, CDR2 SVGAGI. The CDR3 DNA sequence: TGTGCCAGCAGTTATCGGGTTGCAGATACGCAGTATTTT. Translating gives CASSYRVADTQYF.

V and J are TRBV14 and TRBJ1-1; TRBD1 matches 11 bases. Germline trimming cut 3 bases from V and 3 bases from J; bases unmatched to any gene: 12. CDR1 is SGHDN and CDR2 is FVKESK in the germline V gene. This CDR3 has 18 amino acids. DNA for the CDR3: TGTGCCAGCAGCCAGAGGACAGGGGGCACATGGAGGGACACTGAAGCTTTCTTT. Translating gives CASSQRTGGTWRDTEAFF.

The chain couples TRBV5-4 to TRBJ1-2, with 7 bases fitting TRBD1. This CDR3 has 14 residues. Germline V gene sequence: CDR1 SGHNT, CDR2 YYREEE (reference sequence). The ends lost 5 bases at V and 2 bases at J; junction bases unmatched: 6. The DNA for the CDR3 is TGTGCCAGCAGGGCTACAGGGGACAACTATGGCTACACCTTC. Its translation is CASRATGDNYGYTF. The full variable domain, in which reference TRBV5-4 and TRBJ1-2 provide the parts outside the CDR3, is ETGVTQSPTHLIKTRGQQVTLRCSSQSGHNTVSWYQQALGQGPQFIFQYYREEENGRGNFPPRFSGLQFPNYSSELNVNALELDDSALYLCASRATGDNYGYTFGSGTRLTVV.

The chain couples TRBV18 to TRBJ2-5, with D unresolved. Looked up from germline, CDR1 is KGHSH and CDR2 is LQKENI. V lost 0 bases and J 5 bases, leaving 10 bases between the germline ends. The CDR3 loop spans 14 amino acids. Here the CDR3 reads CASSPPDIKETQYF. For the CDR3, the DNA is TGTGCCAGCTCACCACCCGACATTAAGGAGACCCAGTACTTC.

The chain links TRBV5-6 to TRBJ1-2; the D is unclear. V was trimmed by 4 bases and J by 4 bases, leaving 11 bases between them. The CDR3 contains 13 residues. Germline CDR1 SGHDT, CDR2 YYEEEE. The CDR3 here is CASSVQDVYGYTF. CDR3 DNA: TGTGCCAGCAGCGTCCAGGATGTCTATGGCTACACCTTC. Full variable domain (outside the CDR3, taken from reference TRBV5-6 and TRBJ1-2): DAGVTQSPTHLIKTRGQQVTLRCSPKSGHDTVSWYQQALGQGPQFIFQYYEEEERQRGNFPDRFSGHQFPNYSSELNVNALLLGDSALYLCASSVQDVYGYTFGSGTRLTVV.

This clone came up once. This chain uses TRBV5-4 with TRBJ2-7; perhaps TRBD2 as D (6 bases). V dropped 1 base and J dropped 5 bases, with 16 bases sitting between them. The CDR3 is 15 amino acids. Germline CDR1 is SGHNT and CDR2 is YYREEE (reference sequence). In DNA, the CDR3 is TGTGCCAGCAGCTTGAAACGGGAGACTGGAAACGAGCAGTACTTC. Translating it yields CASSLKRETGNEQYF.

The chain is built from TRBV28 and TRBJ1-4; no clear D gene. CDR1 and CDR2 (germline): MDHEN, SYDVKM. The CDR3 covers 16 residues. Trimming removed 7 bases at V and 0 bases at J, with 15 bases between. CDR3 sequence: CASTKGGFATNEKLFF. The CDR3, as DNA: TGTGCCAGCACCAAAGGAGGGTTTGCAACTAATGAAAAACTGTTTTTT.

Only a few counts were recorded for this clone. Because the CDR3's place on the DNA is in doubt, the DNA is left out and the CDR3 is given as listed by TCRdb. The gene calls are TRBV6-1 and TRBJ2-7; the table's D call TRBD1 went unverified against the DNA. The CDR3 has 14 amino acids, counting both end residues. Germline values: CDR1 MNHNS, CDR2 SASEGT. CDR3 in amino acids: CATRRAGDSHEQYF.

This clone has just a few counts. This sequence joins TRBV6-5 and TRBJ2-1, with TRBD2 identical over 9 bases. The CDR3 totals 11 residues. J gave up 15 bases and V 5 bases, and 5 bases lay outside the gene matches. Germline V CDR1 and CDR2: MNHEY, SVGAGI. CDR3 sequence (DNA): TGTGCCAGCAGTAGCGGGAGGCTGTGGTTCTTC. Translating gives CASSSGRLWFF.

The count of this clone is one. The V and J genes are TRBV6-5 and TRBJ1-4; D is unclear. Germline values: CDR1 MNHEY, CDR2 SVGAGI. Trimming stripped 3 bases from V and 10 bases from J, with 12 bases between. There are 13 residues in the CDR3. The CDR3, as DNA: TGTGCCAGCAGTTATAGTCCCCGGGGAAAACTGTTTTTT. Residues: CASSYSPRGKLFF.

The gene calls are TRBV4-2 and TRBJ2-3; 10 nucleotides align to TRBD1. The CDR3 loop spans 17 amino acids. CDR1 is LGHNA and CDR2 is YNFKEQ in the germline V gene. With 4 bases clipped from V and 5 bases from J, the junction kept 12 bases outside the gene matches. Written as DNA, the CDR3 is TGTGCCAGCAGCCCTGCCCGGACAGGGGGATTAGGAGATACGCAGTATTTT. Translation gives CASSPARTGGLGDTQYF.

This clone is a singleton in its sample. The chain combines TRBV2 with TRBJ2-7, with D possibly being TRBD2 (5 bases). The V gene's germline CDR1 is SNHLY and CDR2 FYNNEI. Trimming stripped 6 bases from V and 3 bases from J, with 9 bases between. The CDR3 length is 12 residues. This CDR3 reads CASSEGFYEQYF. CDR3 nucleotides: TGTGCCAGCAGCGAGGGTTTCTACGAGCAGTACTTC.

This clone was detected a few times. This chain connects TRBV6-1 to TRBJ1-5; D unclear. Germline lookup yields CDR1 MNHNS and CDR2 SASEGT. V was cut by 4 bases and J by 0 bases, with 10 bases left in between. The CDR3 loop spans 15 amino acids. The CDR3 here is CASSAQPNSNQPQHF. The DNA of the CDR3 is TGTGCCAGCAGTGCACAGCCAAATAGCAATCAGCCCCAGCATTTT.

This chain connects TRBV7-8 to TRBJ2-3; 14 bases map to TRBD2. The CDR3 totals 19 residues. V lost 3 bases to trimming and J lost 1 base; unmatched junction nucleotides: 9. Germline V CDR1 and CDR2: SGHVS, FQNEAQ. The CDR3 here is CASSFTGTSGRGGTDTQYF. The CDR3 region has the DNA TGTGCCAGCAGCTTTACCGGGACTAGCGGGAGAGGGGGCACAGATACGCAGTATTTT.